This T cell receptor (beta chain) comes out of a study of control samples from healthy donors and cancer patients. The method was immunoSEQ multiplex PCR; TCRdb's version includes in-frame clones alone and lacks a portion of them. Counted here are around 140,000 clones, under 95% occurring once; the ten biggest clones make up about 5.8%. The germline V gene encodes CDR1 MNHNS and CDR2 SASEGT. The CDR3 has 12 residues. Concerning this clone: The germline gene is not matched at one end of the junction; a read error may be the cause.

The clonotype comes from a man aged 18 to 30 in good health. Specimen: blood. The rearrangement uses TRBV6-1 and TRBJ1-2; D unclear. The CDR3 nucleotides are TGTGCCAGCAGTGAACAGCGGCACTCGTTCGACTTC. Protein: CASSEQRHSFDF.